What follows describes a single TCR beta chain. Its specificity is unknown. TCRdb re-analysed the 5' RACE reads in MiXCR, keeping a single row per CDR3 protein. Altogether some 330,000 distinct CDR3 sequences are present, roughly 8% being singletons, with the ten largest covering roughly 14%. The source of the sample is a study of CD8 T cells in ankylosing spondylitis. Study-level results: The study identified a TCR beta motif of fewer than 10 highly homologous variants that appeared characteristic of ankylosing spondylitis blood.

V was shortened by 2 bases and J by 7 bases, with 11 bases between the two germline ends. The CDR3 covers 14 residues. From germline, CDR1 is SEHNR and CDR2 FQNEAQ (reference sequence). The rearrangement joins TRBV7-9 to TRBJ2-2; unclear D gene. The source of this sequence is a male donor with ankylosing spondylitis. Sequencing was done on a sample of blood, either unsorted or a sorted T cell fraction (not recorded which). CDR3 sequence (DNA): TGTGCCAGCAGCTTACGGCGAACGGGCGGGGAGCTGTTTTTT. Encoded protein: CASSLRRTGGELFF.